This is a list of T cell receptor beta chains from one sample in a study of blood T cell repertoires in COVID-19. Using immunoSEQ multiplex PCR, the repertoire was profiled, and TCRdb retains in-frame clones only, with some absent. This table holds roughly 160,000 clones, around 90% found once. The sequencing input was peripheral blood. These receptors were collected from a man in his fifties or sixties who had recovered from COVID-19. The CDR3 runs from the conserved cysteine through the conserved F or W. A D gene is named only where the DNA matches it firmly. The listing skips clone size in some rows; elsewhere it reads once, few, many or a size class.

V gene: TRBV2
clone size: NA
D gene: TRBD1
J gene: TRBJ1-6
CDR3 protein: CASRTQGVKSPLHF
CDR3 DNA: TGTGCCAGCAGGACACAGGGGGTGAAGTCACCCCTCCACTTT

V gene: TRBV30
clone size: NA
D gene: TRBD1
J gene: TRBJ1-1
CDR3 protein: CAWRGSPGQRKAFF
CDR3 DNA: TGTGCCTGGAGAGGGAGTCCGGGACAGAGGAAAGCTTTCTTT

V gene: TRBV21-1
clone size: NA
D gene: NA
J gene: TRBJ1-2
CDR3 protein: CAPRRYGYTF
CDR3 DNA: TGTGCCCCGAGGAGGTATGGCTACACCTTC

V gene: TRBV7-9
clone size: NA
D gene: NA
J gene: TRBJ1-6
CDR3 protein: CASSLGDRNFSPLHF
CDR3 DNA: TGTGCCAGCAGCTTAGGCGACAGAAATTTTTCACCCCTCCACTTT

V gene: TRBV9
clone size: NA
D gene: NA
J gene: TRBJ1-1
CDR3 protein: CASSLLRTGTEAFF
CDR3 DNA: TGTGCCAGCAGCTTATTACGGACTGGCACTGAAGCTTTCTTT

V gene: TRBV9
clone size: NA
D gene: NA
J gene: TRBJ2-2
CDR3 protein: CASSVIDTGELFF
CDR3 DNA: TGTGCCAGCAGCGTAATCGACACCGGGGAGCTGTTTTTT

V gene: TRBV3-1/TRBV3-2
clone size: NA
D gene: NA
J gene: TRBJ1-1
CDR3 protein: CASSQLGPSTEAFF
CDR3 DNA: TGTGCCAGCAGCCAGTTGGGGCCCAGCACTGAAGCTTTCTTT

V gene: TRBV5-1
clone size: NA
D gene: NA
J gene: TRBJ2-3
CDR3 protein: CASRRVIGTDTQYF
CDR3 DNA: TGCGCCAGCAGGAGGGTAATCGGCACAGATACGCAGTATTTT

V gene: TRBV3-1/TRBV3-2
clone size: NA
D gene: NA
J gene: TRBJ2-7
CDR3 protein: CASSQGLTLAEYEQYF
CDR3 DNA: TGTGCCAGCAGCCAAGGTTTAACGCTAGCAGAGTACGAGCAGTACTTC

V gene: TRBV7-2
clone size: NA
D gene: TRBD1
J gene: TRBJ2-1
CDR3 protein: CASSLKGGYEQFF
CDR3 DNA: TGTGCCAGCAGCTTAAAAGGGGGCTATGAGCAGTTCTTC

V gene: TRBV29-1
clone size: NA
D gene: TRBD1
J gene: TRBJ2-1
CDR3 protein: CSVLGQGEVNEQFF
CDR3 DNA: TGCAGCGTCCTCGGACAGGGGGAGGTCAATGAGCAGTTCTTC

V gene: TRBV5-1
clone size: NA
D gene: NA
J gene: TRBJ1-5
CDR3 protein: CASSSAPRQPQHF
CDR3 DNA: TGCGCCAGCAGCTCGGCCCCGCGGCAGCCCCAGCATTTT

V gene: TRBV21-1
clone size: NA
D gene: NA
J gene: TRBJ2-2
CDR3 protein: CASSSMTSGTNTGELFF
CDR3 DNA: TGTGCCAGCAGCTCCATGACTAGCGGGACAAACACCGGGGAGCTGTTTTTT

V gene: TRBV19
clone size: NA
D gene: TRBD1
J gene: TRBJ1-1
CDR3 protein: CASSQGAGLNTEAFF
CDR3 DNA: TGTGCCAGTAGTCAGGGGGCAGGGTTGAACACTGAAGCTTTCTTT

V gene: TRBV6-5
clone size: NA
D gene: TRBD1
J gene: TRBJ2-2
CDR3 protein: CASKLDRANTGELFF
CDR3 DNA: TGTGCCAGCAAACTGGACAGGGCGAACACCGGGGAGCTGTTTTTT

V gene: TRBV5-1
clone size: NA
D gene: TRBD1
J gene: TRBJ2-7
CDR3 protein: CASSLTGTGNEQYF
CDR3 DNA: TGCGCCAGCAGCTTAACCGGGACAGGGAACGAGCAGTACTTC

V gene: TRBV5-4
clone size: NA
D gene: TRBD2
J gene: TRBJ2-1
CDR3 protein: CASSLAGGLAGVYNEQFF
CDR3 DNA: TGTGCCAGCAGCTTGGCTGGGGGACTAGCGGGAGTGTACAATGAGCAGTTCTTC

V gene: TRBV6-4
clone size: NA
D gene: TRBD2
J gene: TRBJ2-3
CDR3 protein: CASSDLAGGADTQYF
CDR3 DNA: TGTGCCAGCAGTGACCTAGCGGGAGGTGCAGATACGCAGTATTTT

V gene: TRBV11-2
clone size: few
D gene: NA
J gene: TRBJ2-5
CDR3 protein: CASTAGGETQYF
CDR3 DNA: TGTGCCAGCACCGCAGGTGGAGAGACCCAGTACTTC

V gene: TRBV7-2
clone size: once
D gene: NA
J gene: TRBJ1-5
CDR3 protein: CASSLQGFNQPQHF
CDR3 DNA: TGTGCCAGCAGCTTGCAGGGCTTTAATCAGCCCCAGCATTTT

V gene: TRBV5-3
clone size: NA
D gene: NA
J gene: TRBJ1-5
CDR3 protein: CARSFYQPQHF
CDR3 DNA: TGTGCCAGAAGCTTCTATCAGCCCCAGCATTTT

V gene: TRBV9
clone size: NA
D gene: TRBD2
J gene: TRBJ2-2
CDR3 protein: CASSVADRGRGRTGELFF
CDR3 DNA: TGTGCCAGCAGCGTAGCAGATCGTGGGAGGGGACGAACCGGGGAGCTGTTTTTT

V gene: TRBV27
clone size: NA
D gene: TRBD2
J gene: TRBJ2-3
CDR3 protein: CASSDPKLAGWVDTQYF
CDR3 DNA: TGTGCCAGCAGTGACCCAAAACTAGCGGGGTGGGTAGATACGCAGTATTTT

V gene: TRBV5-6
clone size: NA
D gene: NA
J gene: TRBJ2-2
CDR3 protein: CASSLRTEQAFTGELFF
CDR3 DNA: TGTGCCAGCAGTCTGCGGACCGAACAGGCCTTCACCGGGGAGCTGTTTTTT

V gene: TRBV10-2
clone size: NA
D gene: NA
J gene: TRBJ1-2
CDR3 protein: CASSESRATSIYGYTF
CDR3 DNA: TGCGCCAGCAGTGAGTCGAGGGCGACAAGTATTTATGGCTACACCTTC

V gene: TRBV28
clone size: NA
D gene: NA
J gene: TRBJ2-6
CDR3 protein: CASSGPNRANVLTF
CDR3 DNA: TGTGCCAGCAGTGGCCCCAATAGGGCCAACGTCCTGACTTTC

V gene: TRBV7-2
clone size: NA
D gene: TRBD1
J gene: TRBJ2-1
CDR3 protein: CASSLVGPGTGFVNEQFF
CDR3 DNA: TGTGCCAGCAGCTTAGTGGGACCCGGGACAGGGTTTGTCAATGAGCAGTTCTTC

V gene: TRBV10-3
clone size: NA
D gene: TRBD1
J gene: TRBJ2-7
CDR3 protein: CAISTGQGARDEQYF
CDR3 DNA: TGTGCCATCAGTACGGGACAGGGGGCGCGGGACGAGCAGTACTTC